This entry describes one TCR beta chain. With a much larger clone just one base away, this may be a read error. Construction of the TCR beta libraries employed iRepertoire HTBI primers in conjunction with Arm-PCR of CDR3 regions. Using its own MiXCR run on the multiplex PCR reads, TCRdb lists one record per CDR3 protein. The table shows roughly 380,000 distinct CDR3 sequences, with around 15% occurring only once. The sample comes from a study of regulatory T cells in long-lasting Graves disease. Trimming pared 5 bases from V and 3 bases from J, leaving 14 bases between. Germline V gene lookup returns CDR1 DFQATT and CDR2 SNEGSKA (reference sequence). CDR3 size: 13 residues. Time point meaning: newly diagnosed GD, antithyroid drugs for less than 3 months. RNA isolated from PBMCs was used to make the TCR library. The sample was also linked to a second study, of T cells in Graves' hyperthyroidism and ophthalmopathy.

This sequence originates from a man aged 35-49 years with Graves disease. The sample was peripheral blood mononuclear cells (PBMCs), taken at new diagnosis, from a patient treated with antithyroid drugs. The chain couples TRBV20-1 to TRBJ2-7, with D possibly being TRBD1 or TRBD2 (6 bases each). The CDR3 nucleotides are TGCAGTGCTGACCCCCGGGGGCACTACGAGCAGTACTTC. Its translation: CSADPRGHYEQYF.